Sequencing of this T cell receptor beta chain was carried out in a study of early T cells in non-severe SARS-CoV-2 infection. In germline, CDR1 is MGHRA, CDR2 YSYEKL. V lost 0 bases and J lost 4, with 21 bases in between. This CDR3 spans 18 amino acids. Individual cDNA molecules received unique molecular identifiers during library preparation. Using its own MiXCR run on the 5' RACE reads, TCRdb lists one record per CDR3 protein. The repertoire has about 33,000 distinct CDR3 sequences, about 4.3% of them found once; the top ten carry approximately 7.5%. This clonotype turned up a few times. The receptor was isolated from an adult who was a healthcare worker with PCR-confirmed SARS-CoV-2 infection or an uninfected control (not recorded which). This chain connects TRBV4-1 to TRBJ1-1, with D maybe TRBD1 (6 bases). Sequenced input: whole blood. CDR3 nucleotides: TGCGCCAGCAGCCAAGATCGGGCAGGGGCCCGTATAGCCACTGAAGCTTTCTTT. The encoded protein is CASSQDRAGARIATEAFF.